Below are 6 T cell receptor beta chains sequenced from a single sample in a study of identifying expanded T cells in peripheral blood. TCRdb keeps only in-frame clones here, not all; method: immunoSEQ multiplex PCR. The data contain about 80,000 clones, about 83% of them singletons. The sequencing input was blood. These receptors all come from a person between 18 and 75 years old in good health.

The genes are TRBV30 and TRBJ2-2; the D gene could be TRBD1 or TRBD2 (5 bases each). Looked up from germline, CDR1 is GTSNPN and CDR2 is SVGIG (reference sequence). V was shortened by 1 base and J by 3 bases, with 12 bases between the two germline ends. This CDR3 has 15 amino acids. The chain's CDR3 is CAWSGLLGDTGELFF. CDR3 nucleotides: TGTGCCTGGAGTGGATTACTAGGGGACACCGGGGAGCTGTTTTTT.

This chain joins TRBV18 and TRBJ1-3, with D unclear. Germline CDR1 is KGHSH and CDR2 is LQKENI. The germline V and J ends were trimmed by 3 bases and 0 bases, with 6 bases remaining between them. The CDR3 covers 14 residues. CDR3 amino acids: CASSPGYSGNTIYF. The CDR3 DNA reads TGTGCCAGCTCACCGGGATACTCTGGAAACACCATATATTTT.

This rearrangement joins TRBV4-1 to TRBJ2-4; tentatively, D is TRBD1 (6 bases). In germline, CDR1 is MGHRA, CDR2 YSYEKL. The CDR3 covers 18 residues. The germline V and J ends were trimmed by 2 bases and 0 bases, with 17 bases remaining between them. The CDR3 nucleotides are TGCGCCAGCAGCCAATTGGGGCTTGACAGGCTAGCCAAAAACATTCAGTACTTC. As protein: CASSQLGLDRLAKNIQYF.

In DNA, the CDR3 is TGTGCCAGCAGTTCCGGTAGCGGGAGTACCGGGGAGCTGTTTTTT. Translated, it gives CASSSGSGSTGELFF. The chain has TRBV6-6 and TRBJ2-2; 9 nucleotides align to TRBD2. J gave up 5 bases and V 4 bases, and 5 bases lay outside the gene matches. CDR3 length equals 15 residues. The V gene's germline CDR1 is MNHNY and CDR2 SVGAGI (reference sequence).

A few counts support this clone. This chain connects TRBV7-2 to TRBJ2-7, with D possibly matching TRBD2 (5 bases). Germline V gene data show CDR1 as SGHTA and CDR2 as FQGNSA. The CDR3 has 15 amino acids. V was cut by 5 bases and J by 4 bases, with 18 bases left in between. The CDR3 region has the DNA TGTGCCAGCAGCGCACCGGGAATGGGAGCATACGAGCAGTACTTC. As protein: CASSAPGMGAYEQYF.

This clone showed up just a few times. J is TRBJ1-5 and V is TRBV30; D uncertain. The ends were cut back, 3 bases at V and 5 bases at J, with 8 bases in the middle. The CDR3 totals 12 residues. In germline, CDR1 is GTSNPN, CDR2 SVGIG (reference sequence). CDR3 amino acids: CAWSERYQPQHF. The CDR3 region has the DNA TGTGCCTGGAGCGAAAGGTATCAGCCCCAGCATTTT.